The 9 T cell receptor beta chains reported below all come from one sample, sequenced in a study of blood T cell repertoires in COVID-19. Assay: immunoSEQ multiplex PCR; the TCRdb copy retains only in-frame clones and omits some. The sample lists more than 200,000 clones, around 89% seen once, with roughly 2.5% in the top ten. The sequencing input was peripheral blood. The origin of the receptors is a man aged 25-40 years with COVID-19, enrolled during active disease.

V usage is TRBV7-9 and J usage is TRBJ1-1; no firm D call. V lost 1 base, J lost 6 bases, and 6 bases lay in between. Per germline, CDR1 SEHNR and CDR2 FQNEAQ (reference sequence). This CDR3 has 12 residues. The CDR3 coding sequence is TGTGCCAGCAGCTTAGGGCGGCCTGAAGCTTTCTTT. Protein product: CASSLGRPEAFF. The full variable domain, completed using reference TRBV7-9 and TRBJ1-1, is DTGVSQNPRHKITKRGQNVTFRCDPISEHNRLYWYRQTLGQGPEFLTYFQNEAQLEKSRLLSDRFSAERPKGSFSTLEIQRTEQGDSAMYLCASSLGRPEAFFGQGTRLTVV.

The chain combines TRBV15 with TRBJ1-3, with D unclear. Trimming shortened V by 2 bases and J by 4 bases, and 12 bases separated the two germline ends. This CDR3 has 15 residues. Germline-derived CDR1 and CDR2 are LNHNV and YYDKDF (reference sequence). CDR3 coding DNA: TGTGCCACCAGCAGAACCCCGACAACCGGAAACACCATATATTTT. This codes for CATSRTPTTGNTIYF.

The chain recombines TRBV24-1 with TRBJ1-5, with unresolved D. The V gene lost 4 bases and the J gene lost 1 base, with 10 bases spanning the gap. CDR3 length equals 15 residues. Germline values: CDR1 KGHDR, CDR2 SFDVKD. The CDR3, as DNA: TGTGCCACCAGTGAAGCCCTCGGGAGCAATCAGCCCCAGCATTTT. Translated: CATSEALGSNQPQHF.

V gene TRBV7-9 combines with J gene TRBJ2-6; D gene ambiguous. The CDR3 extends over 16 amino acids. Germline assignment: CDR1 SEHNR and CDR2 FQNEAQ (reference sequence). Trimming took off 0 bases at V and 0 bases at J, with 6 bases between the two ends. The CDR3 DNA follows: TGTGCCAGCAGCTTAGCCCGGAGCTCTGGGGCCAACGTCCTGACTTTC. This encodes CASSLARSSGANVLTF. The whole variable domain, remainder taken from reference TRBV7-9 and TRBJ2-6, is DTGVSQNPRHKITKRGQNVTFRCDPISEHNRLYWYRQTLGQGPEFLTYFQNEAQLEKSRLLSDRFSAERPKGSFSTLEIQRTEQGDSAMYLCASSLARSSGANVLTFGAGSRLTVL.

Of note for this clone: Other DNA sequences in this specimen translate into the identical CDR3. The CDR3 sequence is CASSPGNYGYTF. CDR3 DNA sequence: TGTGCCAGCAGCCCGGGGAACTATGGCTACACCTTC. The V gene is TRBV7-2, the J gene TRBJ1-2; no firm D call. V lost 5 bases and J 2 bases, leaving 6 bases between the germline ends. There are 12 residues in the CDR3. The germline V gene has CDR1 SGHTA and CDR2 FQGNSA.

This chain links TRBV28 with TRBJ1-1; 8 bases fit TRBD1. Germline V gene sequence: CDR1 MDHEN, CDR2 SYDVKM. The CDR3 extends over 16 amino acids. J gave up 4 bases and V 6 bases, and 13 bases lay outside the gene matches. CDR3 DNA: TGTGCCAGCAGATATTCAGGGGGCGCGGTCGGCACTGAAGCTTTCTTT. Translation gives CASRYSGGAVGTEAFF.

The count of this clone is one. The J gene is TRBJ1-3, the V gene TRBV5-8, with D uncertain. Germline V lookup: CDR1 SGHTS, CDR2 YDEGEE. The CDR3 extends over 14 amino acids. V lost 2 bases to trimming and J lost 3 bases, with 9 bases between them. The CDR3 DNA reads TGTGCCAGCAGCTTCCCTGACATTGGAAACACCATATATTTT. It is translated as CASSFPDIGNTIYF.

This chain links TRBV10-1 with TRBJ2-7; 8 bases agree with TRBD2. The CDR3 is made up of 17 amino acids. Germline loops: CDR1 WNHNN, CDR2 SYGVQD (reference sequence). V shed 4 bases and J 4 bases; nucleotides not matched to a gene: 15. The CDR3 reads CASSVLDPSGWSYEQYF. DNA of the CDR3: TGCGCCAGCAGTGTGTTAGACCCTAGCGGGTGGAGTTACGAGCAGTACTTC.

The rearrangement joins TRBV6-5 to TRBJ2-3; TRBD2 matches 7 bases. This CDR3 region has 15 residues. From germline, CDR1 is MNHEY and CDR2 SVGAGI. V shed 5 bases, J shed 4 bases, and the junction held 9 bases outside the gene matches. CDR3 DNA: TGTGCCAGCAGTCAGCGCGGGAGAGCCGCAGATACGCAGTATTTT. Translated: CASSQRGRAADTQYF.